This T cell receptor (beta chain) came from a study of T-cell reconstitution after alpha-beta-depleted transplantation in children. This clonotype occurred many times. CDR3 length: 14 residues. J gave up 5 bases and V 4 bases, and 5 bases lay outside the gene matches. Germline lookup yields CDR1 LGHNA and CDR2 YSLEER. Preparation of the TCRbeta library used unique molecular identifiers. TCRdb ran MiXCR on the PCR reads and lists one entry per CDR3 protein. The data show fewer than 95,000 distinct CDR3 sequences, 10% to 15% seen once. This sequence was found in a human donor who donated a stem cell graft to a child with inherited bone marrow failure. The chain carries TRBV4-3 and TRBJ2-7; 10 nucleotides match TRBD2. The sample in question was PBMCs from the stem cell graft donor, obtained from the stem cell graft. The CDR3 region has the DNA TGCGCCAGCAGCCTCGGGACTAGCGAAGACGAGCAGTACTTC. It is translated as CASSLGTSEDEQYF.